One sample yielded the 19 T cell receptor beta chains listed below, sequenced in a study of blood T cell repertoires in COVID-19. Assay used: immunoSEQ multiplex PCR; TCRdb lists only in-frame clones, some missing. The data contain 50,000 or so clones, 75% to 90% of them singletons. Material: peripheral blood. The receptor set was obtained from a human donor in a cohort sampled during active COVID-19.

This clone was counted once. The chain couples TRBV10-3 to TRBJ2-1; possible D gene TRBD1, 6 bases. The CDR3 spans 16 residues. Trimming took off 2 bases at V and 1 base at J, with 12 bases between the two ends. CDR1 and CDR2 from the germline V gene are ENHRY and SYGVKD. The CDR3 coding sequence is TGTGCCATCAGTGAGGGTGTGGGGGCATCCTACAATGAGCAGTTCTTC. Its translation: CAISEGVGASYNEQFF.

This clone was seen only a few times. This rearrangement joins TRBV13 to TRBJ1-1; 8 bases line up with TRBD1. The CDR3 loop spans 15 amino acids. V gave up 2 bases and J gave up 1 base; unmatched junction bases: 3. The germline CDR1 and CDR2 sequences are PRHDT and FYEKMQ (reference sequence). This CDR3 reads CASSLRQGANTEAFF. CDR3 sequence (DNA): TGTGCCAGCAGCTTAAGGCAGGGGGCGAACACTGAAGCTTTCTTT.

This chain uses TRBV10-3 with TRBJ2-1; D not resolved. The length of the CDR3 is 16 residues. The V end lost 6 bases, the J end lost 0 bases, and 15 bases lay between the germline ends. Germline V lookup: CDR1 ENHRY, CDR2 SYGVKD. The CDR3 nucleotides read TGTGCCATCAGAATTAAGGCAGCTAGCTCCTACAATGAGCAGTTCTTC. Its protein product is CAIRIKAASSYNEQFF.

The rearrangement uses TRBV5-6 and TRBJ1-5; TRBD1 agrees at 7 bases. This CDR3 is 14 amino acids long. Germline V CDR1 and CDR2: SGHDT, YYEEEE. Trimming removed 3 bases from V and 3 bases from J; junction bases left unmatched: 3. The CDR3 spells CASSWGQYNQPQHF. DNA for the CDR3: TGTGCCAGCAGCTGGGGACAGTACAATCAGCCCCAGCATTTT.

The chain recombines TRBV30 with TRBJ2-3, with TRBD1 identical over 9 bases. The CDR3 contains 12 residues. Germline V gene sequence: CDR1 GTSNPN, CDR2 SVGIG (reference sequence). V dropped 3 bases and J dropped 13; count of bases not matched to a gene: 8. CDR3 amino acids: CAWSGDRDSEYF. For the CDR3, the DNA is TGTGCCTGGAGCGGGGACAGGGACTCTGAGTATTTT. Full variable domain (rest looked up from reference TRBV30 and TRBJ2-3): SQTIHQWPATLVQPVGSPLSLECTVEGTSNPNLYWYRQAAGRGLQLLFYSVGIGQISSEVPQNLSASRPQDRQFILSSKKLLLSDSGFYLCAWSGDRDSEYFGPGTRLTVL.

The J gene is TRBJ1-1, the V gene TRBV18; D remains ambiguous. V was cut by 4 bases and J by 2 bases, with 8 bases left in between. CDR3 length: 13 residues. Germline V CDR1 and CDR2: KGHSH, LQKENI. CDR3 bases: TGTGCCAGCTCACACGGTGAAAACACTGAAGCTTTCTTT. Protein product: CASSHGENTEAFF.

V gene TRBV18 combines with J gene TRBJ1-4; no firm D call. There are 14 residues in the CDR3. V lost 6 bases, J lost 4 bases, and 12 bases lay in between. The germline V gene has CDR1 KGHSH and CDR2 LQKENI. CDR3 loop: CASSRGGFNEKLFF. DNA of the CDR3: TGTGCCAGCTCCCGAGGCGGGTTTAATGAAAAACTGTTTTTT.

A few counts support this clone. The chain links TRBV5-1 to TRBJ2-1, with 15 bases lining up with TRBD2. V shed 4 bases and J 6 bases; nucleotides not matched to a gene: 5. Germline values: CDR1 SGHRS, CDR2 YFSETQ. This CDR3 comprises 16 residues. The CDR3 reads CASSGQGLAGGNEQFF. Here the CDR3 DNA reads TGCGCCAGCAGCGGACAGGGACTAGCGGGGGGCAATGAGCAGTTCTTC.

This sequence joins TRBV29-1 and TRBJ1-2; TRBD1 matches at 8 bases. This CDR3 comprises 13 residues. CDR1 is SQVTM and CDR2 is ANQGSEA in the germline V gene. Trimming removed 2 bases from V and 3 bases from J; junction bases left unmatched: 2. The CDR3: CSVENRGDYGYTF. CDR3 nucleotide sequence: TGCAGCGTTGAAAACAGGGGGGACTATGGCTACACCTTC.

The chain is built from TRBV10-1 and TRBJ2-2; D is unclear. With 7 bases removed from V and 2 bases from J, the gap between germline ends came to 20 bases. Germline V gives CDR1 WNHNN, CDR2 SYGVQD (reference sequence). The CDR3 consists of 17 residues. The CDR3 DNA is TGCGCCAGCATCCACGACTGCCCTTCCACAAACACCGGGGAGCTGTTTTTT. It specifies CASIHDCPSTNTGELFF.

The rearrangement uses TRBV5-1 and TRBJ1-5; tentative D call: TRBD1 (5 bases). This CDR3 region has 14 residues. The germline CDR1 and CDR2 sequences are SGHRS and YFSETQ. V was pared by 7 bases and J by 5 bases, with 16 bases between. The CDR3 bases are TGCGCCAGCGCCCCAGGGCACCAAGATCAGCCCCAGCATTTT. It is translated as CASAPGHQDQPQHF.

The chain joins TRBV12-5 to TRBJ1-5; a weak D match, TRBD1 (6 bases). The V and J ends lost 5 bases and 4 bases respectively, with 24 bases between them. Germline V gene lookup returns CDR1 LGHNT and CDR2 FRNRAP. This CDR3 has 18 residues. CDR3 loop: CASGPHGGAERQNQPQHF. CDR3 in DNA: TGTGCTAGTGGTCCCCACGGGGGGGCAGAAAGACAGAATCAGCCCCAGCATTTT.

The rearrangement uses TRBV7-6 and TRBJ2-1; the D gene is possibly TRBD2 (6 bases). The CDR3 loop spans 13 amino acids. Trimming removed 4 bases at V and 9 bases at J, with 13 bases between. CDR1 and CDR2 from the germline V gene are SGHVS and FNYEAQ. The CDR3, as DNA: TGTGCCAGCAGCTACGAGACCGGGGGTGAGCAGTTCTTC. This translates into CASSYETGGEQFF. Drawing the rest from reference TRBV7-6 and TRBJ2-1, the complete variable domain is GAGVSQSPRYKVTKRGQDVALRCDPISGHVSLYWYRQALGQGPEFLTYFNYEAQQDKSGLPNDRFSAERPEGSISTLTIQRTEQRDSAMYRCASSYETGGEQFFGPGTRLTVL.

This sequence joins TRBV5-6 and TRBJ1-2; TRBD1 is a possible D gene (5 bases). The CDR3 runs to 13 residues. Per the germline V gene, CDR1 is SGHDT and CDR2 is YYEEEE. V was shortened by 5 bases and J by 1 base, with 9 bases between the two germline ends. CDR3 region: CASSRGVNYGYTF. In DNA, the CDR3 is TGTGCCAGCAGTCGGGGGGTTAACTATGGCTACACCTTC.

The J gene is TRBJ2-1, the V gene TRBV5-1; 10 nucleotides match TRBD2. The ends lost 5 bases at V and 5 bases at J; junction bases unmatched: 7. Germline CDR1 is SGHRS and CDR2 is YFSETQ. The CDR3 contains 15 residues. This CDR3 is CASSPGTSDNNEQFF. In DNA, the CDR3 is TGCGCCAGCAGTCCCGGGACTAGCGATAACAATGAGCAGTTCTTC.

The chain employs TRBV7-9 and TRBJ1-4, with D hard to call. CDR1 is SEHNR, CDR2 FQNEAQ, per germline (reference sequence). This CDR3 region has 13 residues. Trimming cost V 5 bases and J 8 bases, with 12 bases left between them. The CDR3 spells CASSPTPREKLFF. The DNA of the CDR3 is TGTGCCAGCAGCCCCACCCCCCGGGAAAAACTGTTTTTT.

The gene calls are TRBV6-5 and TRBJ1-1, with TRBD1 matching 8 bases. This CDR3 has 14 residues. The ends lost 7 bases at V and 10 bases at J; junction bases unmatched: 14. Germline V gene lookup returns CDR1 MNHEY and CDR2 SVGAGI. CDR3 region: CASNDRGPKYGAFF. DNA of the CDR3: TGTGCCAGCAACGACAGGGGCCCTAAGTATGGAGCTTTCTTT.

This sequence joins TRBV11-3 and TRBJ2-5, with 10 bases that match TRBD1. V lost 3 bases, J lost 4 bases, and 5 bases stayed unmatched. Per germline, CDR1 SGHNT and CDR2 YENEEA. The CDR3 is 15 residues long. The CDR3 nucleotides are TGTGCCAGCAGCTTCCGGACAGGGGGAGGAGAGACCCAGTACTTC. Protein sequence: CASSFRTGGGETQYF.

This chain uses TRBV6-5 with TRBJ1-5, with D perhaps matching TRBD1 (5 bases). The CDR3 has 12 residues. Trimming removed 11 bases at V and 5 bases at J, with 13 bases between. Germline V gene data show CDR1 as MNHEY and CDR2 as SVGAGI. CDR3 DNA sequence: TGTGCCGGCCCGGGGGTTGATCAGCCCCAGCATTTT. This translates into CAGPGVDQPQHF.